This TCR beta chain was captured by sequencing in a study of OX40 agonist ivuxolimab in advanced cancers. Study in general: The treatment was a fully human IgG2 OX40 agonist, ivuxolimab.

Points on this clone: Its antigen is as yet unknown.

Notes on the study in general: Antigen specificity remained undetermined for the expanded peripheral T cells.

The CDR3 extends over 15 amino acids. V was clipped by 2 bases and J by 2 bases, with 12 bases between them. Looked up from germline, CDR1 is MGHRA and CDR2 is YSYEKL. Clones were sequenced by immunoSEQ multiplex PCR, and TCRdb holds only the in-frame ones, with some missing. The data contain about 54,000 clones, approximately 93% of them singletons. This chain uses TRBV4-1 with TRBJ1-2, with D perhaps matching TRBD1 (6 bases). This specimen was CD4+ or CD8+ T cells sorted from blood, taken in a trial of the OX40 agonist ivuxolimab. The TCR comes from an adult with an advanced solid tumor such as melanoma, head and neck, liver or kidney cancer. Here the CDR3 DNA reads TGCGCCAGCAGCCAAACCGGGACACTCAACTATGGCTACACCTTC. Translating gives CASSQTGTLNYGYTF.